This entry concerns a single TCR beta chain. The sample comes from a study of preoperative IRX-2 immunotherapy in early breast cancer. Treatment indicated: preoperative locoregional IRX-2 cytokine immunotherapy. Only in-frame clones appear in the TCRdb table, and some are missing; sequencing was by immunoSEQ multiplex PCR. This table holds about 43,000 clones, roughly 95% found once. CDR3 length: 13 residues. J lost 6 bases, V lost 5 bases, and 7 bases had no gene match. Looked up from germline, CDR1 is LNHNV and CDR2 is YYDKDF (reference sequence). This receptor was obtained from a human donor with breast cancer. The chain is built from TRBV15 and TRBJ2-7, with 7 bases that match TRBD2. The sequencing used tumor tissue, collected after IRX-2 immunotherapy. This CDR3 is CATSERSGTEQYF. As DNA, the CDR3 is TGTGCCACCAGCGAACGGAGCGGGACCGAGCAGTACTTC.